Listed below are T cell receptor beta chains from one sample, sequenced in a study of shared clonotypes between healthy human individuals. TCRdb keeps only in-frame clones here, not all; method: immunoSEQ multiplex PCR. The sample carries around 1.6 million clones, 95% to 99% recorded once. Sequencing used naive CD4+ T cells sorted from blood. The receptors originated from a man younger than 40 in good health. The CDR3 runs from the conserved cysteine through the conserved F or W. D genes are given only for firm matches. Not all rows give a size; the values are once, few, many and, for expanded clones, a class.

d_call | j_call | clone_size | v_call | cdr3_aa | cdr3_nt
. | TRBJ1-2 | . | TRBV28 | CASSLWFVGQNHGYTF | TGTGCCAGCAGTTTATGGTTCGTCGGACAGAACCATGGCTACACCTTC
. | TRBJ1-5 | . | TRBV7-9 | CASSLEVYQPQHF | TGTGCCAGCAGCTTAGAGGTCTATCAGCCCCAGCATTTT
. | TRBJ2-5 | . | TRBV29-1 | CSVARTIEETQYF | TGCAGCGTCGCGAGAACGATAGAAGAGACCCAGTACTTC
. | TRBJ1-1 | . | TRBV2 | CASGVWGGNTEAFF | TGTGCCAGCGGCGTCTGGGGGGGCAACACTGAAGCTTTCTTT
. | TRBJ2-7 | once | TRBV7-5 | CVRSLQSGRGRGEQYF | TGTGTCAGAAGCTTACAGAGCGGGAGGGGTCGGGGCGAGCAGTACTTC
. | TRBJ2-5 | . | TRBV9 | CASSSNAGEGQYF | TGTGCCAGCAGCTCGAATGCAGGAGAGGGCCAGTACTTC
. | TRBJ2-3 | . | TRBV6-5 | CASRPDLGTDTQYF | TGTGCCAGCAGACCTGATTTAGGCACAGATACGCAGTATTTT
TRBD1 | TRBJ2-1 | . | TRBV6-1 | CASSSRGSNEQFF | TGTGCCAGCAGTAGCAGGGGGTCTAATGAGCAGTTCTTC
. | TRBJ2-7 | . | TRBV10-2 | CASSGGPYYEQYF | TGCGCCAGCAGTGGAGGACCCTACTACGAGCAGTACTTC
. | TRBJ1-5 | . | TRBV30 | CAWNSGSNQPQHF | TGTGCCTGGAACAGTGGGTCGAATCAGCCCCAGCATTTT
TRBD2 | TRBJ2-7 | . | TRBV9 | CASSASGRAHEQYF | TGTGCCAGCAGCGCCAGCGGGAGGGCCCACGAGCAGTACTTC
TRBD1 | TRBJ1-1 | . | TRBV6-1 | CASSGRDRGVEAFF | TGTGCCAGCAGTGGCCGGGACAGGGGTGTAGAAGCTTTCTTT
TRBD2 | TRBJ2-7 | once | TRBV18 | CASSPEELAGVPYEQYF | TGTGCCAGCTCACCGGAGGAACTAGCGGGAGTTCCCTACGAGCAGTACTTC
. | TRBJ2-2 | . | TRBV5-1 | CASSFLQGRTGELFF | TGCGCCAGCTCCTTCCTACAGGGCCGCACCGGGGAGCTGTTTTTT
. | TRBJ1-3 | . | TRBV5-1 | CASSLDSPGNTIYF | TGCGCCAGCAGCCTTGACAGTCCTGGAAACACCATATATTTT
. | TRBJ2-3 | once | TRBV5-4 | CASSPTVLLDYTQYF | TGTGCCAGCAGCCCAACAGTTTTGCTTGATTATACGCAGTATTTT
TRBD2 | TRBJ2-3 | . | TRBV27 | CASSFLAGPDTQYF | TGTGCCAGCAGTTTTCTAGCGGGACCAGATACGCAGTATTTT